This T cell receptor beta chain appears in the sequencing data of a study of T cell clonotyping in hematopoietic cell transplantation. The protocol was immunoSEQ multiplex PCR, while the TCRdb copy is restricted to in-frame clones and leaves out a portion. The data show roughly 14,000 clones, around 86% seen once. The CDR3 is made up of 14 amino acids. The sample consisted of PBMCs, taken 100 days after allogeneic stem cell transplant. This TCR derives from a male patient in his fifties who had an allogeneic stem cell transplant from an unrelated donor, so T cells may come from the graft donor. Some clones in this sample may be carry-over from other donors' samples. V gene TRBV21-1 combines with J gene TRBJ2-3; the table's TRBD2 call for D was not verified on the DNA. TRBV21-1 has pseudogene status. Here the CDR3 DNA reads TGTGCCAGCAGCAAAGCGGGAGAGACAGATACGCAGTATTTT. Translating gives CASSKAGETDTQYF.